The 8 T cell receptor beta chains given below trace back to one sample, sequenced in a study of OX40 agonist ivuxolimab in advanced cancers. The data were produced by immunoSEQ multiplex PCR, yet TCRdb's version contains in-frame clones alone and is incomplete. The repertoire includes about 100,000 clones, around 93% of them detected once, and 0.45% to 0.65% sits in the top ten. Sequences were derived from CD4+ or CD8+ T cells sorted from blood, sampled in a trial of the OX40 agonist ivuxolimab. These receptors originate from an adult with an advanced solid tumor such as melanoma, head and neck, liver or kidney cancer.

The rearrangement joins TRBV12-5 to TRBJ2-1; 12 positions agree with TRBD2. The CDR3 totals 22 residues. The germline V gene encodes CDR1 LGHNT and CDR2 FRNRAP. Trimming removed 0 bases from V and 6 bases from J; junction bases left unmatched: 21. CDR3 coding DNA: TGTGCTAGTGGTTTGGTAATCGATGCCCTAGCCAACCCTAGCGGGAGGGCCAATGAGCAGTTCTTC. Its translation is CASGLVIDALANPSGRANEQFF.

The V and J genes are TRBV21-1 and TRBJ2-1. TRBV21-1 is assigned pseudogene status. The CDR3 covers 15 residues. The CDR3 DNA reads TGTGCCAGCAGCAAATTGAGGGACCTTGGCGATGAGCAGTTCTTC. Amino acids: CASSKLRDLGDEQFF.

The V gene is TRBV6-5, the J gene TRBJ2-3, with 10 nucleotides matching TRBD1. The germline CDR1 and CDR2 sequences are MNHEY and SVGAGI. The CDR3 totals 13 residues. After removal of 6 bases from V and 5 bases from J, the junction contained 2 bases not matched to a gene. This CDR3 reads CASRGTGEDTQYF. The CDR3 nucleotides are TGTGCCAGCAGAGGGACAGGGGAAGATACGCAGTATTTT.

The chain joins TRBV7-2 to TRBJ2-5; TRBD2 matches 7 bases. CDR3 size: 16 residues. CDR1 and CDR2 from the germline V gene are SGHTA and FQGNSA. Trimming took 2 bases from V and 2 from J; bases not matched to a gene: 8. CDR3 DNA sequence: TGTGCCAGCAGCTTATCACTGGGGGGGTTACAAGAGACCCAGTACTTC. Its protein is CASSLSLGGLQETQYF.

The chain carries TRBV5-4 and TRBJ2-1; 11 nucleotides match TRBD2. J gave up 14 bases and V 0 bases, and 10 bases lay outside the gene matches. There are 15 residues in the CDR3. The germline V gene has CDR1 SGHNT and CDR2 YYREEE (reference sequence). CDR3 sequence: CASSLGLAGNVGKFF. CDR3 nucleotide sequence: TGTGCCAGCAGCTTGGGACTAGCGGGAAACGTGGGGAAGTTCTTC.

The V gene is TRBV28, the J gene TRBJ2-2; no clear D. Germline V gives CDR1 MDHEN, CDR2 SYDVKM. This CDR3 spans 16 amino acids. The V gene lost 2 bases and the J gene lost 0 bases, with 10 bases spanning the gap. CDR3 coding DNA: TGTGCCAGCAGTTTAGGGCAGGCTTCGAACACCGGGGAGCTGTTTTTT. Translating gives CASSLGQASNTGELFF.

The rearrangement joins TRBV6-1 to TRBJ1-5; D is perhaps TRBD1 (6 bases). Germline V CDR1 and CDR2: MNHNS, SASEGT. The CDR3 runs 14 residues. Trimming pared 4 bases from V and 5 bases from J, leaving 12 bases between. The CDR3 DNA is TGTGCCAGCAGTGTTACAGGGCTGCATCAGCCCCAGCATTTT. Translating gives CASSVTGLHQPQHF.

The genes are TRBV6-1 and TRBJ1-3; 8 bases are shared with TRBD1. The germline gives CDR1 MNHNS, CDR2 SASEGT. The CDR3 has 14 amino acids. V shed 6 bases and J 5 bases; nucleotides not matched to a gene: 6. CDR3 region: CASSEGTGRNTIYF. The CDR3 DNA follows: TGTGCCAGCAGCGAGGGGACAGGTAGAAACACCATATATTTT.